The next 23 T cell receptor beta chains were all read from a single sample in a study of a mutant IDH1 vaccine in newly diagnosed glioma. These receptors have no identified antigens. This sample's time point: week 35, safety follow-up. A single vaccine dose contained 300 ug of mutant IDH1 20-mer peptide, and topical imiquimod was used with it. Profiled with immunoSEQ multiplex PCR; TCRdb holds only in-frame clones, not every one. Of about 42,000 clones in the sample, about 83% were seen once. Sample: PBMCs, taken from a glioma patient whose treatment included an IDH1 peptide vaccine. Source of these receptors: a woman between 45 and 60 years old with glioma.

By share of the sample, this clone is medium-sized. This rearrangement joins TRBV6-1 to TRBJ2-1; 8 bases map to TRBD1. Trimming cost V 2 bases and J 6 bases; bases outside gene matches: 9. Germline CDR1 and CDR2: MNHNS and SASEGT. This CDR3 spans 16 amino acids. CDR3 sequence: CASSEISGQGGNEQFF. CDR3 sequence (DNA): TGTGCCAGCAGTGAAATATCCGGACAGGGCGGCAATGAGCAGTTCTTC.

CDR3 region: CASSPFRTAGNTEAFF. CDR3 sequence (DNA): TGTGCCAGCAGCCCTTTTCGGACGGCCGGGAACACTGAAGCTTTCTTT. The rearrangement uses TRBV9 and TRBJ1-1; D is undetermined. Germline-derived CDR1 and CDR2 are SGDLS and YYNGEE. V gave up 4 bases and J gave up 1 base, with 17 bases separating them. The CDR3 consists of 16 residues.

The chain employs TRBV5-1 and TRBJ2-5; no reliable D call. This CDR3 contains 13 residues. Trimming cost V 3 bases and J 4 bases, with 10 bases left between them. Germline CDR1 is SGHRS and CDR2 is YFSETQ. CDR3 sequence: CASSSWAGETQYF. For the CDR3, the DNA is TGCGCCAGCAGCTCTTGGGCTGGAGAGACCCAGTACTTC.

This sequence joins TRBV5-8 and TRBJ2-7, with 13 bases fitting TRBD2. With 4 bases clipped from V and 3 bases from J, the junction kept 7 bases outside the gene matches. The CDR3 runs to 16 residues. Germline V gives CDR1 SGHTS, CDR2 YDEGEE. CDR3 sequence (DNA): TGTGCCAGCAGCCTATTAGGGACTAGCGGGGTCTACGAGCAGTACTTC. Its translation: CASSLLGTSGVYEQYF.

The chain joins TRBV6-1 to TRBJ2-2, with unresolved D. This CDR3 is built from 18 residues. Trimming pared 2 bases from V and 0 bases from J, leaving 16 bases between. Germline V gene sequence: CDR1 MNHNS, CDR2 SASEGT. The CDR3 DNA follows: TGTGCCAGCAGTGAACGGTTCGGTCGGATCTCGAACACCGGGGAGCTGTTTTTT. This gives the protein CASSERFGRISNTGELFF.

The chain is built from TRBV6-7 and TRBJ2-7; 9 bases are a match to TRBD1. TRBV6-7 is an ORF, with its function uncertain. The CDR3 is made up of 16 amino acids. V shed 5 bases and J 2 bases; nucleotides not matched to a gene: 10. For the CDR3, the DNA is TGTGCCAGCAGTGGGCCGGACAGGGGCAACCCCTACGAGCAGTACTTC. Its translation is CASSGPDRGNPYEQYF.

V and J are TRBV5-1 and TRBJ2-2; D is ambiguous. The CDR3 sequence is 15 residues long. V was cut by 7 bases and J by 0 bases, with 13 bases left in between. The V gene's germline CDR1 is SGHRS and CDR2 YFSETQ. This CDR3 is CASGANTANTGELFF. In DNA, the CDR3 is TGCGCCAGCGGAGCGAACACAGCGAACACCGGGGAGCTGTTTTTT.

This clone showed up just once. The gene calls are TRBV30 and TRBJ2-6; 11 nucleotides line up with TRBD1. Germline assignment: CDR1 GTSNPN and CDR2 SVGIG (reference sequence). This CDR3 region has 15 residues. V lost 0 bases to trimming and J lost 7 bases; unmatched junction nucleotides: 2. The CDR3 nucleotides read TGTGCCTGGAGTGTGGGGACAGGGGGTGCCAACGTCCTGACTTTC. Amino acid sequence: CAWSVGTGGANVLTF.

The chain couples TRBV27 to TRBJ1-1, with D hard to call. Germline V lookup: CDR1 MNHEY, CDR2 SMNVEV (reference sequence). V gave up 4 bases and J gave up 0 bases, with 6 bases separating them. The CDR3 has 13 residues. The CDR3 spells CASSSGMNTEAFF. The CDR3 DNA follows: TGTGCCAGCAGTTCTGGGATGAACACTGAAGCTTTCTTT.

The V gene is TRBV6-8, the J gene TRBJ1-3; the match to TRBD1 covers 10 bases. The CDR3 has 19 amino acids. Germline-derived CDR1 and CDR2 are MNHGY and SAAAGT. V shed 6 bases, J shed 4 bases, and the junction held 18 bases outside the gene matches. CDR3 sequence (DNA): TGTGCCAGCAGGCACGATGGCCAGGACAGGGGGAGACTCGGAAACACCATATATTTT. As protein: CASRHDGQDRGRLGNTIYF.

The gene calls are TRBV27 and TRBJ1-5, with no clear D. The CDR3 spans 15 residues. Germline CDR1 is MNHEY and CDR2 is SMNVEV (reference sequence). Deletions cut 4 bases from V and 2 bases from J, with 12 bases between. DNA of the CDR3: TGTGCCAGCAGTTCCCGCCTGATGGGCAATCAGCCCCAGCATTTT. Amino acid sequence: CASSSRLMGNQPQHF.

The genes are TRBV4-1 and TRBJ2-2; 9 nucleotides agree with TRBD1. Germline V gives CDR1 MGHRA, CDR2 YSYEKL. This CDR3 comprises 15 residues. V dropped 4 bases and J dropped 4; count of bases not matched to a gene: 4. CDR3: CASSRSQGATGELFF. CDR3 DNA sequence: TGCGCCAGCAGCCGATCACAGGGGGCCACCGGGGAGCTGTTTTTT.

This clone was detected a few times. This chain links TRBV19 with TRBJ1-1; D is perhaps TRBD1 (6 bases). CDR1 is LNHDA and CDR2 is SQIVND in the germline V gene (reference sequence). The CDR3 totals 13 residues. The V end was cut by 3 bases, the J end by 4 bases, with 9 bases between. CDR3 sequence reads: CASSMAGATEAFF. Written as DNA, the CDR3 is TGTGCCAGTAGTATGGCAGGGGCCACTGAAGCTTTCTTT.

This clone came up a few times. The rearrangement links TRBV7-6 to TRBJ2-1, with 7 bases matching TRBD2. CDR3 length: 15 residues. After removal of 4 bases from V and 7 bases from J, the junction contained 10 bases not matched to a gene. The V gene's germline CDR1 is SGHVS and CDR2 FNYEAQ. The DNA of the CDR3 is TGTGCCAGCAGCTGGAGCGGGAACCTGGGTAATGAGCAGTTCTTC. Its translation is CASSWSGNLGNEQFF.

This chain joins TRBV4-1 and TRBJ2-7, with D maybe TRBD2 (6 bases). The CDR3 consists of 13 residues. Trimming took 1 base from V and 3 from J, leaving 7 bases between them. Germline values: CDR1 MGHRA, CDR2 YSYEKL. CDR3 residues: CASSQGEVYEQYF. In nucleotides, the CDR3 is TGCGCCAGCAGCCAAGGGGAGGTCTACGAGCAGTACTTC.

This clone was seen a few times. The gene calls are TRBV28 and TRBJ1-3, with no clear D. Germline CDR1 is MDHEN and CDR2 is SYDVKM. The length of the CDR3 is 15 residues. The V end was cut by 1 base, the J end by 1 base, with 8 bases between. CDR3 residues: CASSLFGVSGNTIYF. In nucleotides, the CDR3 is TGTGCCAGCAGTTTATTCGGGGTGTCTGGAAACACCATATATTTT.

The CDR3 is CAVTEQSSYEQYF. The CDR3 region has the DNA TGTGCCGTTACAGAACAGTCCTCCTACGAGCAGTACTTC. The V call is TRBV10-3, the J call TRBJ2-7; D is ambiguous. The CDR3 loop spans 13 amino acids. Germline CDR1 ENHRY, CDR2 SYGVKD. V was trimmed by 11 bases and J by 0 bases, leaving 14 bases between them.

The rearrangement uses TRBV7-8 and TRBJ1-2; D is ambiguous. CDR3 length equals 12 residues. Per germline, CDR1 SGHVS and CDR2 FQNEAQ. Trimming stripped 5 bases from V and 8 bases from J, with 12 bases between. This chain's CDR3 is CASSPATRGYTF. CDR3 nucleotide sequence: TGTGCCAGCAGCCCAGCCACGAGGGGCTACACCTTC.

The rearrangement links TRBV5-1 to TRBJ1-2; D is unclear. Looked up from germline, CDR1 is SGHRS and CDR2 is YFSETQ. V lost 0 bases and J 8 bases, leaving 11 bases between the germline ends. This CDR3 region has 13 residues. The CDR3 sequence is CASSLGVGLGYTF. The CDR3 DNA reads TGCGCCAGCAGCTTGGGTGTAGGTTTGGGCTACACCTTC.

The count of this clone is one. This chain joins TRBV4-1 and TRBJ1-6; D is perhaps TRBD1 (5 bases). The V and J ends lost 1 base and 7 bases respectively, with 11 bases between them. Germline V gene sequence: CDR1 MGHRA, CDR2 YSYEKL. The CDR3 runs to 15 residues. CDR3 sequence (DNA): TGCGCCAGCAGCCAAGCCGGGGGGGACAATTCACCCCTCCACTTT. It encodes CASSQAGGDNSPLHF.

The J gene is TRBJ1-5, the V gene TRBV6-5; D is uncertain. This CDR3 spans 16 amino acids. Trimming cost V 4 bases and J 4 bases, with 17 bases left between them. The germline gives CDR1 MNHEY, CDR2 SVGAGI. The CDR3 spells CASSSHLGAGNQPQHF. CDR3 bases: TGTGCCAGCAGTTCCCACCTCGGAGCGGGGAATCAGCCCCAGCATTTT.

The gene calls are TRBV7-6 and TRBJ1-6, with D maybe TRBD1 (6 bases). Looked up from germline, CDR1 is SGHVS and CDR2 is FNYEAQ. CDR3 length equals 16 residues. Trimming removed 5 bases from V and 1 base from J, with 12 bases in between. In nucleotides, the CDR3 is TGTGCCAGCAGCCAACAGGGAGCGTCCTATAATTCACCCCTCCACTTT. It codes for CASSQQGASYNSPLHF.

V gene TRBV11-2 combines with J gene TRBJ2-7, with D hard to call. CDR3 length equals 16 residues. V was clipped by 1 base and J by 3 bases, with 16 bases between them. Germline CDR1 reads SGHAT; CDR2 reads FQNNGV. The CDR3 is CASSLAHLSSIYEQYF. The CDR3, as DNA: TGTGCCAGCAGCTTAGCCCACCTGTCTAGTATCTACGAGCAGTACTTC. The variable domain in full, with the rest retrieved from reference TRBV11-2 and TRBJ2-7, is EAGVAQSPRYKIIEKRQSVAFWCNPISGHATLYWYQQILGQGPKLLIQFQNNGVVDDSQLPKDRFSAERLKGVDSTLKIQPAKLEDSAVYLCASSLAHLSSIYEQYFGPGTRLTVT.